The next 7 T cell receptor beta chains were all read from a single sample in a study of blood T cell repertoires in COVID-19. Sequenced by immunoSEQ multiplex PCR; TCRdb stores in-frame clones only, minus some. The data contain 300,000 to 350,000 clones, over 80% of them singletons. The sample comprised peripheral blood. The receptors originated from a woman aged 50 to 60 with COVID-19, enrolled during active disease.

This clone has a handful of counts. The chain has TRBV21-1 and TRBJ2-7; the table's D call TRBD1 went unverified against the DNA. TRBV21-1 has pseudogene status. The CDR3 consists of 16 residues. The CDR3 coding sequence is TGTGCCAGCAGCGCTGGACAGGACACAACCCCAACCGGGCAGTACTTC. It translates to CASSAGQDTTPTGQYF.

The chain links TRBV10-1 to TRBJ2-7; 8 positions match TRBD1. Per germline, CDR1 WNHNN and CDR2 SYGVQD (reference sequence). V lost 5 bases to trimming and J lost 9 bases; unmatched junction nucleotides: 6. The CDR3 loop spans 12 amino acids. The CDR3 is CASSIGQGVQYF. Written as DNA, the CDR3 is TGCGCCAGCAGTATTGGACAGGGCGTGCAGTACTTC.

The chain is built from TRBV5-1 and TRBJ2-3; the match to TRBD2 covers 9 bases. The J segment lost 2 bases and the V segment lost 1 base, leaving 5 bases of the junction unmatched. Per the germline V gene, CDR1 is SGHRS and CDR2 is YFSETQ. This CDR3 has 16 residues. CDR3 amino acids: CASSLSGRMITDTQYF. In DNA, the CDR3 is TGCGCCAGCAGCTTGAGCGGGAGGATGATCACAGATACGCAGTATTTT.

The chain recombines TRBV14 with TRBJ2-6; 7 nucleotides line up with TRBD1. The CDR3 length is 21 residues. Per the germline V gene, CDR1 is SGHDN and CDR2 is FVKESK. The J segment lost 4 bases and the V segment lost 1 base, leaving 19 bases of the junction unmatched. DNA for the CDR3: TGTGCCAGCAGCCAAGTTCCGAGGGGGCCCTCAGACATGTGGGGGGCCAACGTCCTGACTTTC. Its translation: CASSQVPRGPSDMWGANVLTF.

The chain uses TRBV6-2 or TRBV6-3 and TRBJ2-5; 10 bases line up with TRBD2. Losses at the gene ends were 5 bases for V and 6 bases for J; bases not matched to a gene: 6. CDR1 and CDR2 from the germline V gene are MNHEY and SVGEGT. The CDR3 runs to 14 residues. CDR3 coding DNA: TGTGCCAGCAGTCCGAGCGGGAGGGTCAAGACCCAGTACTTC. Translating gives CASSPSGRVKTQYF.

The chain joins TRBV10-3 to TRBJ2-5; 13 nucleotides agree with TRBD2. The CDR3 consists of 14 residues. Germline CDR1 reads ENHRY; CDR2 reads SYGVKD. The J segment lost 4 bases and the V segment lost 10 bases, leaving 6 bases of the junction unmatched. This chain's CDR3 is CATGLAGEGETQYF. The CDR3 bases are TGTGCCACCGGACTAGCGGGAGAGGGAGAGACCCAGTACTTC.

The chain carries TRBV18 and TRBJ2-3; no clear D. CDR3 size: 14 residues. The germline CDR1 and CDR2 sequences are KGHSH and LQKENI. Deletions cut 1 base from V and 4 bases from J, with 9 bases between. DNA for the CDR3: TGTGCCAGCTCACCACGACAAACGGCAGATACGCAGTATTTT. Translating it yields CASSPRQTADTQYF.